The TCR beta chain described here comes from a study of naive and memory T cell subsets. An equimolar mix of two oligonucleotides served as the beta constant-region primer for TRBC1 and TRBC2. Each CDR3 protein gets one entry after TCRdb re-called the UMI-ligation and nested PCR reads with MiXCR. The sample shows some 150,000 distinct CDR3 sequences, over 15% of them seen only once. Sequenced material: naive CD4+ T cells from blood. The receptor comes from a human donor in good health.

This CDR3 is CASSLFFFNEKLFF. The DNA of the CDR3 is TGCGCCAGCAGCTTGTTTTTCTTTAATGAAAAACTGTTTTTT. V gene TRBV5-1 combines with J gene TRBJ1-4; D not certain. Trimming stripped 1 base from V and 4 bases from J, with 8 bases between. Germline V gives CDR1 SGHRS, CDR2 YFSETQ. The CDR3 contains 14 residues. Combining the CDR3 with reference TRBV5-1 and TRBJ1-4 gives the whole variable domain KAGVTQTPRYLIKTRGQQVTLSCSPISGHRSVSWYQQTPGQGLQFLFEYFSETQRNKGNFPGRFSGRQFSNSRSEMNVSTLELGDSALYLCASSLFFFNEKLFFGSGTQLSVL.